This is a list of T cell receptor beta chains from one sample in a study of graft-versus-host responses after intestinal transplantation. The table came from immunoSEQ multiplex PCR; TCRdb's copy has only in-frame clones and leaves some out. The table shows just over 20,000 clones, with approximately 92% occurring only once. Sequences were derived from PBMCs, sampled about 37 weeks after intestinal transplant. The receptors shown here come from a human patient who received an intestinal transplant, so some T cells may come from the graft donor. Each CDR3 is given with its conserved first and last residue. A D gene is named only where the DNA matches it firmly. Not all rows give a size; the values are once, few, many and, for expanded clones, a class.

clone_size j_call d_call v_call cdr3_nt cdr3_aa
once TRBJ1-6 . TRBV5-1 TGCGCCAGCAGCTTAATCGTTTCGGGCGACTCACCCCTCCACTTT CASSLIVSGDSPLHF
once TRBJ1-1 . TRBV15 TGTGCCACCAGCAGGTCCCCCGTAGGAGTCAACACTGAAGCTTTCTTT CATSRSPVGVNTEAFF
. TRBJ2-1 . TRBV7-5 TGTGCCAGAAGCTGGCATGGGCAGGGGGCCTACAATGAGCAGTTCTTC CARSWHGQGAYNEQFF
. TRBJ2-1 TRBD1 TRBV27 TGTGCCAGCAGTTTGCTTGGGCAGGGGGAATACAATGAGCAGTTCTTC CASSLLGQGEYNEQFF
. TRBJ1-1 . TRBV30 TGTGCCTGGAGCTGGGCGGAGAACACTGAAGCTTTCTTT CAWSWAENTEAFF
. TRBJ1-6 . TRBV27 TGTGCCAGCAGTTTGCAGGGGTGGAATTCACCCCTCCACTTT CASSLQGWNSPLHF
. TRBJ2-7 TRBD1 TRBV6-5 TGTGCCAGCAGTTTGGGACAGGGGGCGCGGAACGAGCAGTACTTC CASSLGQGARNEQYF
. TRBJ1-1 . TRBV5-4 TGTGCCAGCAGTAGACGGCAGGGCATGAACACTGAAGCTTTCTTT CASSRRQGMNTEAFF
. TRBJ2-3 . TRBV4-2 TGTGCCAGCAGCCATGTCACAGGAGGCACAGATACGCAGTATTTT CASSHVTGGTDTQYF
. TRBJ2-7 . TRBV23-1 TGCGCCAGCAGTCAATACGTCTGGCCAGGGGTCTACGAGCAGTACTTC CASSQYVWPGVYEQYF
. TRBJ1-2 TRBD1 TRBV30 TGTGCCTGGAGTATTGGCAGGGGGATCTATGGCTACACCTTC CAWSIGRGIYGYTF
. TRBJ1-5 . TRBV27 TGTGCCAGCAGTTTTGTTGATAGTCAGCCCCAGCATTTT CASSFVDSQPQHF
. TRBJ1-1 TRBD1 TRBV7-9 TGTGCCAGCAGCTTAGGTTACAGGGGGTACAACACTGAAGCTTTCTTT CASSLGYRGYNTEAFF